The source of this T cell receptor (beta chain) is a study of radiotherapy plus CTLA-4 blockade in lung cancer. Study-level points and caveats: Researchers report tumor-derived TCR clones expanding in blood after radiotherapy plus ipilimumab. Early blood T cell clone dynamics, with interferon-beta, were reported to best predict response.

A word on this clone: Its antigen remains unidentified.

This CDR3 is built from 14 residues. Germline loops: CDR1 SNHLY, CDR2 FYNNEI. Trimming cost V 4 bases and J 5 bases, with 14 bases left between them. The method was immunoSEQ multiplex PCR; TCRdb's version includes in-frame clones alone and lacks a portion of them. The sample consists of about 60,000 clones, less than 85% of them appearing once. Receiving focal radiation plus CTLA-4 blockade with ipilimumab were patients who had chemo-refractory metastatic non-small-cell lung cancer. The sequence came from a human donor with non-small cell lung cancer who had a complete response to radiotherapy plus ipilimumab. The sequenced sample was peripheral blood, obtained from a patient treated with radiotherapy plus ipilimumab. The chain links TRBV2 to TRBJ1-1; D perhaps matches TRBD1 (5 bases). The CDR3 DNA reads TGTGCCAGCAGTGGGTATTTGGGGGGAACTGAAGCTTTCTTT. This codes for CASSGYLGGTEAFF.